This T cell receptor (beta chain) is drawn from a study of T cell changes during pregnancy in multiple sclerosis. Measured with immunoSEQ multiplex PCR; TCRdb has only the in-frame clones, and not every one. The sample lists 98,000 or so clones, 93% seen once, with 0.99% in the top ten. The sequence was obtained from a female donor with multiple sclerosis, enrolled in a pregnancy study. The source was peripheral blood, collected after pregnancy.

The CDR3 sequence: CASSSRYTGELFF. For the CDR3, the DNA is TGTGCCAGCAGCTCTCGTTACACCGGGGAGCTGTTTTTT. The chain joins TRBV11-2 to TRBJ2-2; D unclear. Trimming took 4 bases from V and 3 from J, leaving 6 bases between them. The length of the CDR3 is 13 residues. From germline, CDR1 is SGHAT and CDR2 FQNNGV. The variable domain in full, completed from reference TRBV11-2 and TRBJ2-2, reads EAGVAQSPRYKIIEKRQSVAFWCNPISGHATLYWYQQILGQGPKLLIQFQNNGVVDDSQLPKDRFSAERLKGVDSTLKIQPAKLEDSAVYLCASSSRYTGELFFGEGSRLTVL.